What follows are 22 T cell receptor beta chains derived from one specimen sequenced in a study of blood T cells in healthy people across ages (dated by TCRdb to between 2015 and 2017). The library was obtained by 5' RACE. Sequencing used an Illumina HiSeq 2500. The second PCR ran for roughly 7 to 12 cycles and used a J-beta primer mix along with a sample-barcoded 5' primer. TCRdb took the public reads, trimmed them with fastp at Q25, ran MiXCR for clone calling and kept in-frame beta chains. For every CDR3 protein sequence, its rows merge into one entry that carries the most common genes and DNA. A total of about 580,000 distinct CDR3 sequences appear in this sample, 45% to 55% of them only once. The ten largest account for approximately 25% of the sample. The sample was blood. These receptors all come from a man older than 75 in good health.

The chain recombines TRBV30 with TRBJ2-3, with 8 bases that match TRBD1. Germline CDR1 GTSNPN, CDR2 SVGIG (reference sequence). This CDR3 comprises 14 residues. The junction had 3 bases not matched to a gene; V was cut back by 4 bases and J by 0 bases. The CDR3 spells CAWKGDRSTDTQYF. The CDR3 bases are TGTGCCTGGAAAGGGGACAGGAGCACAGATACGCAGTATTTT.

The sample holds a few counts of this clonotype. The junction shows a germline mismatch at one end, possibly a read error. This chain connects TRBV6-5 to TRBJ2-3; D might be TRBD2 (5 bases). CDR3 length equals 15 residues. Germline assignment: CDR1 MNHEY and CDR2 SVGAGI. This CDR3 is CAGSKKPTLGNTQYF. In nucleotides, the CDR3 is TGTGCCGGCAGTAAAAAGCCCACCCTCGGGAATACGCAGTATTTT.

The genes are TRBV5-1 and TRBJ2-1; 7 bases fit TRBD1. This CDR3 comprises 14 residues. Looked up from germline, CDR1 is SGHRS and CDR2 is YFSETQ. The trim removed 4 bases at V and 8 bases at J, leaving 9 bases unmatched. The CDR3 DNA follows: TGCGCCAGCAGCCCGACAGGGTTTGACGATGAGCAGTTCTTC. Protein product: CASSPTGFDDEQFF.

This clonotype was picked up a small number of times. V usage is TRBV7-2 and J usage is TRBJ2-6; the D gene is possibly TRBD2 (6 bases). Between the trimmed V and J ends, which lost 3 bases and 3 bases, there was a span of 9 bases. CDR3 size: 15 residues. CDR1 and CDR2 (germline): SGHTA, FQGNSA. Written as DNA, the CDR3 is TGTGCCAGCAGCTTGGGGGGATTTGGGGCCAACGTCCTGACTTTC. It translates to CASSLGGFGANVLTF.

This chain uses TRBV5-1 with TRBJ1-2; D unresolved. V was trimmed by 0 bases and J by 2 bases, leaving 14 bases between them. The V gene's germline CDR1 is SGHRS and CDR2 YFSETQ. The CDR3 covers 16 residues. Written as DNA, the CDR3 is TGCGCCAGCAGCTTGGCGGTAGGACGGAGAAACTATGGCTACACCTTC. It yields the protein CASSLAVGRRNYGYTF.

In this sample, this clonotype turned up a few times. The V gene is TRBV10-3, the J gene TRBJ2-1; perhaps TRBD1 as D (6 bases). The germline gives CDR1 ENHRY, CDR2 SYGVKD. Trimming removed 8 bases from V and 5 bases from J, with 13 bases in between. The CDR3 has 13 amino acids. The CDR3 DNA is TGTGCCATCGGTCCGGACAGCCACAATGAGCAGTTCTTC. It yields the protein CAIGPDSHNEQFF.

Remarks on this clonotype: Germline and junction disagree at one end, which may indicate a read error. The chain recombines TRBV7-2 with TRBJ2-3, with TRBD2 matching 12 bases. The germline CDR1 and CDR2 sequences are SGHTA and FQGNSA. This CDR3 contains 17 residues. CDR3 bases: TGTGCCAGCAGCTTATGGTCTAGCGGGGGGGCCACAGATACGCAATATTTT. This sequence encodes CASSLWSSGGATDTQYF.

This chain connects TRBV3-1 to TRBJ1-2; 10 bases are shared with TRBD1. The germline CDR1 and CDR2 sequences are LGHDT and YNNKEL (reference sequence). The CDR3 length is 17 residues. The V gene end was trimmed by 3 bases and the J gene end by 4 bases; junction bases not matched to a gene: 11. CDR3 sequence reads: CASSHWLLGQGPYGYTF. The CDR3 bases are TGTGCCAGCAGCCATTGGCTATTGGGACAGGGGCCCTATGGCTACACCTTC.

The DNA of the CDR3 is TGTGCCAGCGGGGAGAGACAGCTGTCCTACAATGAGCAGTTCTTC. It is translated as CASGERQLSYNEQFF. The rearrangement joins TRBV6-2 or TRBV6-3 to TRBJ2-1; D is tentatively TRBD1 or TRBD2 (5 bases each). The germline V gene encodes CDR1 MNHEY and CDR2 SVGEGT. The CDR3 consists of 15 residues. V was trimmed by 8 bases and J by 1 base, leaving 15 bases between them.

This clonotype was observed a few times. This chain uses TRBV6-2 or TRBV6-3 with TRBJ2-6; D uncertain. The germline V and J ends were trimmed by 7 bases and 0 bases, with 13 bases remaining between them. The CDR3 loop spans 16 amino acids. Germline-derived CDR1 and CDR2 are MNHEY and SVGEGT. DNA for the CDR3: TGTGCCAGCAAGTTCCGGCAAAGCTCTGGGGCCAACGTCCTGACTTTC. This codes for CASKFRQSSGANVLTF.

This chain uses TRBV20-1 with TRBJ1-5; the D gene is possibly TRBD1 (6 bases). CDR3 length: 13 residues. Germline V gene data show CDR1 as DFQATT and CDR2 as SNEGSKA (reference sequence). Between the trimmed V and J ends, which lost 6 bases and 0 bases, there was a span of 9 bases. The CDR3 sequence is CSAQGYSNQPQHF. The CDR3 DNA is TGCAGTGCGCAGGGGTATAGCAATCAGCCCCAGCATTTT.

Only a few counts were recorded for this clonotype. Possible read error: a much larger clone is one base away. The rearrangement joins TRBV6-6 to TRBJ2-3; D ambiguous. In germline, CDR1 is MNHNY, CDR2 SVGAGI (reference sequence). Trimming took 8 bases from V and 4 from J, leaving 13 bases between them. This CDR3 is 13 amino acids long. CDR3 sequence: CASESELADTQYF. Written as DNA, the CDR3 is TGTGCCAGCGAAAGTGAGCTTGCAGATACGCAGTATTTT.

This clonotype was observed once. In DNA form, the CDR3 reads TGCAGTGCTAAGCGCCAGGGAAACATTCAGTACTTC. Translating it yields CSAKRQGNIQYF. The chain couples TRBV20-1 to TRBJ2-4, with TRBD1 as a possible D gene (5 bases). The CDR3 is 12 amino acids. V gave up 4 bases and J gave up 6 bases, with 10 bases separating them. Germline V gene data show CDR1 as DFQATT and CDR2 as SNEGSKA (reference sequence).

The sample holds many counts of this clonotype. The rearrangement links TRBV6-5 to TRBJ2-7; tentative D call: TRBD1 (5 bases). With 0 bases removed from V and 3 bases from J, the gap between germline ends came to 9 bases. The CDR3 loop spans 14 amino acids. In germline, CDR1 is MNHEY, CDR2 SVGAGI. CDR3 nucleotides: TGTGCCAGCAGTTACTCGTCTAGGGGCTACGAGCAGTACTTC. Amino acid sequence: CASSYSSRGYEQYF.

This clonotype was counted at least ten times. The genes are TRBV6-6 and TRBJ2-5; unclear D gene. The V gene's germline CDR1 is MNHNY and CDR2 SVGAGI (reference sequence). The CDR3 consists of 12 residues. Trimming pared 6 bases from V and 8 bases from J, leaving 13 bases between. The CDR3, as DNA: TGTGCCAGCAGCTCGACCGACGGAACCCAGTACTTC. Translation gives CASSSTDGTQYF.

CDR3 protein: CASARGRVRSGANVLTF. CDR3 DNA: TGTGCCAGCGCGCGGGGCAGGGTTCGCTCTGGGGCCAACGTCCTGACTTTC. This chain connects TRBV6-1 to TRBJ2-6, with TRBD2 as a possible D gene (6 bases). This CDR3 is built from 17 residues. Trimming took 8 bases from V and 0 from J, leaving 17 bases between them. CDR1 and CDR2 from the germline V gene are MNHNS and SASEGT.

This clonotype was seen many times. The chain is built from TRBV6-5 and TRBJ2-3; D is uncertain. The CDR3 extends over 13 amino acids. Germline V gene sequence: CDR1 MNHEY, CDR2 SVGAGI. Trimming took off 4 bases at V and 5 bases at J, with 10 bases between the two ends. The CDR3 loop is CASSFSLGDTQYF. In DNA, the CDR3 is TGTGCCAGCAGTTTTAGCTTGGGAGATACGCAGTATTTT.

In its sample, this clonotype was seen a few times. This may come from a read error, since a much larger clone is one base off. J is TRBJ2-1 and V is TRBV10-3, with 11 nucleotides matching TRBD2. CDR1 and CDR2 from the germline V gene are ENHRY and SYGVKD. CDR3 length equals 14 residues. CDR3 in DNA: TGTGCCATCAAGGCTAGCGGGGGGTACAATGAGAAGTTCTTC. This codes for CAIKASGGYNEKFF.

The genes are TRBV5-1 and TRBJ2-5; TRBD2 matches 16 bases. The J call may be in error: the DNA end matches TRBJ2-7 better. The CDR3 loop spans 16 amino acids. Germline lookup yields CDR1 SGHRS and CDR2 YFSETQ. The CDR3 coding sequence is TGCGCCAGCAGCCCGGGACTAGCGGGAGGGCTAGACGAGCAGTACTTC. It yields the protein CASSPGLAGGLDEQYF.

This chain connects TRBV28 to TRBJ2-3; 10 positions match TRBD2. The germline V gene encodes CDR1 MDHEN and CDR2 SYDVKM. The V segment lost 6 bases and the J segment 2 bases; nucleotides outside the gene matches: 5. The CDR3 consists of 15 residues. CDR3 nucleotide sequence: TGTGCCAGCAGCAGACTAGCGGGTAACACAGATACGCAGTATTTT. It yields the protein CASSRLAGNTDTQYF. Combining the CDR3 with reference TRBV28 and TRBJ2-3 gives the whole variable domain DVKVTQSSRYLVKRTGEKVFLECVQDMDHENMFWYRQDPGLGLRLIYFSYDVKMKEKGDIPEGYSVSREKKERFSLILESASTNQTSMYLCASSRLAGNTDTQYFGPGTRLTVL.

This clonotype was seen at least ten times. The chain is built from TRBV12-3 or TRBV12-4 and TRBJ2-7; 9 bases line up with TRBD1. This CDR3 contains 15 residues. After removal of 5 bases from V and 0 bases from J, the junction contained 5 bases not matched to a gene. The chain's CDR3 is CASSRTGAHSYEQYF. DNA for the CDR3: TGTGCCAGCAGTCGGACAGGGGCTCACTCCTACGAGCAGTACTTC.

This clonotype was detected many times. This sequence joins TRBV27 and TRBJ2-5, with TRBD2 matching 7 bases. There are 14 residues in the CDR3. J was trimmed by 2 bases and V by 5 bases; bases with no gene match: 5. Germline V CDR1 and CDR2: MNHEY, SMNVEV (reference sequence). CDR3 nucleotides: TGTGCCAGCAGTCCCCAGGGAGGGCAAGAGACCCAGTACTTC. Protein product: CASSPQGGQETQYF.